Below, 19 T cell receptor beta chains from the same sample are listed, as sequenced in a study of OX40 agonist ivuxolimab in advanced cancers. Assay used: immunoSEQ multiplex PCR; TCRdb lists only in-frame clones, some missing. This sample carries about 45,000 clones, roughly 90% of them seen once, and the ten largest clones take under 20%. This material consisted of CD4+ or CD8+ T cells sorted from blood, taken in a trial of the OX40 agonist ivuxolimab. The receptors originated from an adult with an advanced solid tumor such as melanoma, head and neck, liver or kidney cancer.

The rearrangement joins TRBV7-2 to TRBJ1-1; a weak D match, TRBD1 (5 bases). Germline V gives CDR1 SGHTA, CDR2 FQGNSA. Trimming took off 2 bases at V and 1 base at J, with 14 bases between the two ends. The CDR3 is made up of 16 amino acids. The DNA for the CDR3 is TGTGCCAGCAGCTTACCCGGGCTAGGGGAGAACACTGAAGCTTTCTTT. This sequence encodes CASSLPGLGENTEAFF.

The gene calls are TRBV27 and TRBJ2-3; tentative D call: TRBD1 (7 bases). Trimming left V 8 bases short and J 4 bases short, with 16 bases between. CDR3 length equals 14 residues. In germline, CDR1 is MNHEY, CDR2 SMNVEV (reference sequence). In DNA, the CDR3 is TGTGCCAGCCAACTTGGAGGGGGCGCAGATACGCAGTATTTT. This codes for CASQLGGGADTQYF.

This chain connects TRBV4-2 to TRBJ1-2; D is unresolved. Germline CDR1 reads LGHNA; CDR2 reads YNFKEQ. Trimming removed 0 bases at V and 4 bases at J, with 9 bases between. The CDR3 runs to 14 residues. The CDR3 coding sequence is TGTGCCAGCAGCCAAGACGTCCCGGCCTATGGCTACACCTTC. Its protein is CASSQDVPAYGYTF.

The genes are TRBV7-9 and TRBJ1-1; D might be TRBD1 (6 bases). CDR3 length equals 15 residues. V was shortened by 4 bases and J by 1 base, with 13 bases between the two germline ends. The germline V gene has CDR1 SEHNR and CDR2 FQNEAQ (reference sequence). The CDR3 DNA is TGTGCCAGCAGCTCACAGGGTTTCGGGAACACTGAAGCTTTCTTT. This encodes CASSSQGFGNTEAFF.

This chain uses TRBV5-1 with TRBJ1-2, with D uncertain. The CDR3 has 13 residues. The V gene's germline CDR1 is SGHRS and CDR2 YFSETQ. V was shortened by 4 bases and J by 4 bases, with 11 bases between the two germline ends. In DNA, the CDR3 is TGCGCCAGCAGCCTAAACCCCAGCTATGGCTACACCTTC. Translated, it gives CASSLNPSYGYTF.

V gene TRBV28 combines with J gene TRBJ1-5; perhaps TRBD1 as D (6 bases). The CDR3 is 12 amino acids. The V gene's germline CDR1 is MDHEN and CDR2 SYDVKM. V was clipped by 5 bases and J by 6 bases, with 8 bases between them. CDR3 sequence (DNA): TGTGCCAGCAGTCTACAGGGTCAGCCCCAGCATTTT. Its protein product is CASSLQGQPQHF.

The genes are TRBV6-1 and TRBJ1-5; TRBD1 is a possible D gene (5 bases). CDR3 length: 15 residues. Germline assignment: CDR1 MNHNS and CDR2 SASEGT. Trimming took off 2 bases at V and 1 base at J, with 9 bases between the two ends. CDR3 coding DNA: TGTGCCAGCAGTGAACGGGGGGGGAGCAATCAGCCCCAGCATTTT. Protein product: CASSERGGSNQPQHF.

In nucleotides, the CDR3 is TGTGCCAGCAGCGACCATCCGAGAAGCTCCTACGAGCAGTACTTC. Protein product: CASSDHPRSSYEQYF. The rearrangement links TRBV9 to TRBJ2-7, with D uncertain. The CDR3 extends over 15 amino acids. Trimming left V 3 bases short and J 0 bases short, with 13 bases between. Germline lookup yields CDR1 SGDLS and CDR2 YYNGEE.

The CDR3 sequence is CASSPMGLGEQYF. The CDR3 DNA is TGTGCCAGCAGCCCTATGGGACTTGGAGAGCAGTACTTC. This chain links TRBV6-5 with TRBJ2-7; D may be TRBD2 (6 bases). This CDR3 has 13 residues. Deletions cut 6 bases from V and 7 bases from J, with 16 bases between. CDR1 is MNHEY, CDR2 SVGAGI, per germline.

The chain uses TRBV6-5 and TRBJ2-7; 7 bases fit TRBD1. The CDR3 contains 13 residues. J lost 2 bases, V lost 6 bases, and 4 bases had no gene match. CDR1 MNHEY and CDR2 SVGAGI come from the germline V gene. The CDR3 spells CASRADRAYEQYF. CDR3 sequence (DNA): TGTGCCAGCAGGGCCGACAGGGCCTACGAGCAGTACTTC.

This chain joins TRBV2 and TRBJ2-7; D remains ambiguous. CDR1 is SNHLY, CDR2 FYNNEI, per germline. There are 12 residues in the CDR3. V dropped 4 bases and J dropped 3 bases, with 7 bases sitting between them. The CDR3 is CASSVEDYEQYF. The CDR3 nucleotides read TGTGCCAGCAGTGTTGAGGACTACGAGCAGTACTTC.

The rearrangement links TRBV7-6 to TRBJ2-5; 10 bases line up with TRBD2. Germline loops: CDR1 SGHVS, CDR2 FNYEAQ. The CDR3 has 15 residues. The junction had 5 bases not matched to a gene; V was cut back by 5 bases and J by 2 bases. The CDR3 loop reads CASSHGLAEQETQYF. The CDR3 region has the DNA TGTGCCAGCAGCCACGGACTAGCGGAACAAGAGACCCAGTACTTC. The entire variable domain, with the rest obtained from reference TRBV7-6 and TRBJ2-5, is as follows: GAGVSQSPRYKVTKRGQDVALRCDPISGHVSLYWYRQALGQGPEFLTYFNYEAQQDKSGLPNDRFSAERPEGSISTLTIQRTEQRDSAMYRCASSHGLAEQETQYFGPGTRLLVL.

This clone was detected only once. One end of the junction does not line up with germline, which may come from a read error. The chain recombines TRBV2 with TRBJ2-3; D may be TRBD2 (6 bases). Germline V gene data show CDR1 as SNHLY and CDR2 as FYNNEI. The CDR3 contains 16 residues. CDR3 sequence: CASSRGLPSTTDPQYF. In nucleotides, the CDR3 is TGTGCCAGCTCCCGGGGGTTACCCAGCACAACAGATCCGCAGTATTTT.

V and J are TRBV7-8 and TRBJ1-4, with D perhaps TRBD1 (5 bases). V was cut by 5 bases and J by 5 bases, with 18 bases left in between. Germline V gene lookup returns CDR1 SGHVS and CDR2 FQNEAQ. The CDR3 extends over 16 amino acids. The CDR3 reads CASSDIGQIENEKLFF. As DNA, the CDR3 is TGTGCCAGCAGCGACATCGGACAAATAGAAAATGAAAAACTGTTTTTT.

The CDR3 DNA follows: TGCAGCGTTGAAGACACTAGCGGGGGAGGGAATGAGCAGTTCTTC. Its translation: CSVEDTSGGGNEQFF. The chain is built from TRBV29-1 and TRBJ2-1; TRBD2 aligns across 11 bases. The V gene's germline CDR1 is SQVTM and CDR2 ANQGSEA. This CDR3 has 15 amino acids. J was trimmed by 7 bases and V by 0 bases; bases with no gene match: 5.

This clone was picked up one time. The chain is built from TRBV7-8 and TRBJ1-5; a weak D match, TRBD1 (5 bases). The V end lost 0 bases, the J end lost 0 bases, and 12 bases lay between the germline ends. The CDR3 runs to 17 residues. Germline V gene sequence: CDR1 SGHVS, CDR2 FQNEAQ. CDR3 amino acids: CASSLASTAYSNQPQHF. In DNA form, the CDR3 reads TGTGCCAGCAGCTTAGCGTCGACAGCTTATAGCAATCAGCCCCAGCATTTT.

This chain connects TRBV9 to TRBJ2-2, with 8 bases that match TRBD1. CDR3 size: 14 residues. V shed 7 bases, J shed 6 bases, and the junction held 8 bases outside the gene matches. CDR1 SGDLS and CDR2 YYNGEE come from the germline V gene. This CDR3 reads CASRGQGGAGELFF. DNA of the CDR3: TGTGCCAGCCGCGGACAGGGTGGGGCCGGGGAGCTGTTTTTT.

The chain employs TRBV28 and TRBJ2-7; tentative D call: TRBD2 (6 bases). Germline V lookup: CDR1 MDHEN, CDR2 SYDVKM. V shed 4 bases and J shed 1 base, with 17 bases lying between them. The CDR3 is 16 amino acids. CDR3 sequence (DNA): TGTGCCAGCAGTTGGGTCGTGGGGGGAGAATCCTACGAGCAGTACTTC. Its translation: CASSWVVGGESYEQYF.

This chain connects TRBV7-9 to TRBJ2-1; possible D gene TRBD1, 5 bases. With 6 bases removed from V and 5 bases from J, the gap between germline ends came to 17 bases. CDR1 and CDR2 from the germline V gene are SEHNR and FQNEAQ (reference sequence). CDR3 size: 15 residues. The CDR3 protein is CASSSGPRAHNEQFF. The CDR3 DNA is TGTGCCAGCAGTTCCGGGCCCAGGGCCCACAATGAGCAGTTCTTC.